The clone carrying this T cell receptor (beta chain) has ten or more counts. The antigen is not known. Germline-derived CDR1 and CDR2 are LNHDA and SQIVND (reference sequence). V lost 5 bases to trimming and J lost 8 bases; unmatched junction nucleotides: 16. CDR3 size: 17 residues. TCR beta CDR3 was amplified by multiplex PCR using 32 V and 13 J primers. MiXCR was run by TCRdb on the multiplex PCR reads, yielding one entry per CDR3 protein. The sample yields 25,000 to 40,000 distinct CDR3 sequences, around 28% seen once. Samples each supplied 600 ng of bulk tumor genomic DNA as template. From each primary tumor, several far-apart biopsies were obtained during surgery. Those enrolled were patients newly diagnosed with untreated non-small cell lung cancer and undergoing curative surgery. The sample belongs to a study of immune heterogeneity within non-small cell lung tumors. Findings and limits, study-wide: The study found that local T-cell clonality correlated moderately but significantly with local tumor mutational burden (R roughly 0.3).

This clonotype originated in a man aged 40-49 years with non-small cell lung cancer. The sequenced sample was lung tumor tissue. The genes are TRBV19 and TRBJ1-4; TRBD1 matches at 8 bases. In DNA, the CDR3 is TGTGCCAGTAGTTCCAGTGGACAGGGCCTGAGAAGGGAAAAACTGTTTTTT. This codes for CASSSSGQGLRREKLFF.